These T cell receptor beta chains were read from a single sample in a study of early T cells in non-severe SARS-CoV-2 infection. Via MiXCR, TCRdb re-called the 5' RACE reads, giving one row per CDR3 protein. The table shows 55,000 to 65,000 distinct CDR3 sequences, with about an eighth occurring only once. What was sequenced was whole blood. The receptors stem from an adult who was a healthcare worker with PCR-confirmed SARS-CoV-2 infection or an uninfected control (not recorded which). The CDR3 runs from the conserved cysteine through the conserved F or W. D genes are given only for firm matches. Clone size, where shown, is once, few, many, or a class for clones that have expanded.

>-|TRBJ2-7|TRBV4-3|few
CASSQDLRAGRSYEQYF
TGCGCCAGCAGCCAAGATCTGCGAGCAGGGAGGTCCTACGAGCAGTACTTC
>-|TRBJ1-5|TRBV10-3|-
CAISLDRQVQPQHF
TGTGCCATCAGCCTAGACAGGCAGGTACAGCCCCAGCATTTT
>-|TRBJ2-3|TRBV29-1|few
CSSDGATDTQYF
TGCAGCTCCGATGGGGCCACAGATACGCAGTATTTT
>-|TRBJ1-2|TRBV6-5|-
CASSPQGPAGYTF
TGTGCCAGCAGCCCCCAGGGGCCGGCTGGCTACACCTTC
>TRBD1|TRBJ2-7|TRBV20-1|few
CSARDMRTGGSEQYF
TGCAGTGCTAGAGATATGCGGACAGGGGGTAGCGAGCAGTACTTC
>TRBD1|TRBJ2-3|TRBV5-1|-
CASSFSGQTSDTQYF
TGCGCCAGCAGCTTTTCGGGACAGACTTCAGATACGCAGTATTTT
>TRBD1|TRBJ1-4|TRBV4-1|many
CASSGRGLDEKLFF
TGCGCCAGCAGCGGCAGGGGGCTCGATGAAAAACTGTTTTTT
>-|TRBJ1-1|TRBV20-1|medium-sized
CSALPGAGVTEAFF
TGCAGTGCGCTCCCAGGGGCCGGAGTCACTGAAGCTTTCTTT
>-|TRBJ2-3|TRBV9|-
CASSFRGWTSTDTQYF
TGTGCCAGCAGCTTCCGAGGGTGGACTAGCACAGATACGCAGTATTTT
>TRBD1|TRBJ1-4|TRBV3-1|many
CASSRRQGGEKLFF
TGTGCCAGCAGCCGGAGACAGGGGGGAGAAAAACTGTTTTTT
>-|TRBJ2-2|TRBV11-3|many
CASSLDRWEMNTGELFF
TGTGCCAGCAGCTTAGATAGGTGGGAGATGAACACCGGGGAGCTGTTTTTT
>-|TRBJ2-5|TRBV14|many
CASSQGRGGDQETQYF
TGTGCCAGCAGCCAAGGAAGGGGGGGAGACCAAGAGACCCAGTACTTC
>-|TRBJ1-3|TRBV12-3/TRBV12-4|many
CASSTRRSGNTIYF
TGTGCCAGCAGCACGCGACGGAGTGGAAACACCATATATTTT
>-|TRBJ2-2|TRBV12-3/TRBV12-4|-
CASSLLNTGELFF
TGTGCCAGCAGTTTGCTAAACACCGGGGAGCTGTTTTTT
>-|TRBJ2-1|TRBV19|-
CASSHRGDNEQFF
TGTGCCAGTAGTCATCGAGGAGACAATGAGCAGTTCTTC
>TRBD2|TRBJ2-1|TRBV3-1|many
CASRAHSGSAYNEQFF
TGTGCCAGCAGAGCCCATAGCGGGTCCGCCTACAATGAGCAGTTCTTC
>TRBD1|TRBJ1-1|TRBV9|-
CASSATGVDTEAFF
TGTGCCAGCAGCGCAACAGGGGTGGACACTGAAGCTTTCTTT
>-|TRBJ1-6|TRBV27|many
CASSFGRRSSYNSPLHF
TGTGCCAGCAGTTTTGGGCGGCGAAGCTCCTATAATTCACCCCTCCACTTT
>TRBD2|TRBJ2-7|TRBV27|many
CASSTAVPLGTSEGAYEQYF
TGTGCCAGCAGCACAGCCGTACCCCTTGGGACTAGCGAGGGGGCCTACGAGCAGTACTTC
>-|TRBJ2-7|TRBV25-1|many
CASGRGTGEQYF
TGTGCCAGCGGAAGGGGCACGGGGGAGCAGTACTTC
>-|TRBJ1-5|TRBV6-5|-
CASSEGPSNQPQHF
TGTGCCAGCAGTGAGGGCCCGAGCAATCAGCCCCAGCATTTT
>TRBD1|TRBJ1-5|TRBV19|few
CASSPTGPRQPQHF
TGTGCCAGTAGTCCGACAGGGCCCCGTCAGCCCCAGCATTTT
>-|TRBJ2-1|TRBV5-6|many
CASSFQRTYNEQFF
TGTGCCAGCAGCTTTCAGCGGACCTACAATGAGCAGTTCTTC
>-|TRBJ2-7|TRBV6-2/TRBV6-3|few
CATGQSFYEQYF
TGTGCCACCGGACAGAGCTTCTACGAGCAGTACTTC
>-|TRBJ2-7|TRBV29-1|-
CSVGTPSQREQYF
TGCAGCGTAGGTACCCCCAGTCAGCGCGAGCAGTACTTC
>-|TRBJ1-3|TRBV5-1|-
CASSSLGSGNTIYF
TGCGCCAGCAGCTCTTTGGGGTCTGGAAACACCATATATTTT
>-|TRBJ2-2|TRBV28|few
CASSFRVDTGELFF
TGTGCCTCCTCGTTCAGGGTTGACACCGGGGAGCTGTTTTTT
>TRBD1|TRBJ2-5|TRBV5-4|many
CATSGQGERQETQYF
TGTGCCACCAGCGGACAGGGGGAACGACAAGAGACCCAGTACTTC
>-|TRBJ2-7|TRBV13|few
CASSLSRDRIVNPYEQYF
TGTGCCAGCAGCTTAAGCCGGGACCGTATAGTGAACCCCTACGAGCAGTACTTC
>-|TRBJ2-3|TRBV6-1|few
CASDILLRQSTDTQYF
TGTGCCAGCGATATCCTTCTTCGGCAAAGCACAGATACGCAGTATTTT
>TRBD2|TRBJ2-3|TRBV11-2|many
CASSFISGSSIDTQYF
TGTGCCAGCAGCTTTATTAGCGGGAGTAGTATCGATACGCAGTATTTT
>TRBD1|TRBJ1-6|TRBV5-4|many
CASSSGQGGTSPLHF
TGTGCCAGCAGCTCAGGACAGGGAGGAACCTCACCCCTCCACTTT
>-|TRBJ2-1|TRBV30|many
CAWSGGLNNEQFF
TGTGCCTGGAGCGGGGGACTCAACAATGAGCAGTTCTTC
>-|TRBJ2-7|TRBV20-1|many
CSARKRSSYEQYF
TGCAGTGCTAGGAAGCGGTCTTCCTACGAGCAGTACTTC
>-|TRBJ2-1|TRBV7-3|-
CASSSPPFEQFF
TGTGCCAGCAGCTCCCCCCCTTTTGAGCAGTTCTTC
>-|TRBJ2-6|TRBV2|many
CASRFTWGANVLTF
TGTGCCAGCAGGTTTACTTGGGGGGCCAACGTCCTGACTTTC
>-|TRBJ1-4|TRBV7-9|few
CASSLGELEEKLFF
TGTGCCAGCAGCTTAGGGGAGTTAGAAGAAAAACTGTTTTTT
>TRBD1|TRBJ2-5|TRBV28|few
CASGTVRETQYF
TGTGCCAGCGGGACAGTCAGGGAGACCCAGTACTTC
>-|TRBJ1-6|TRBV9|few
CASRLWTSGSPLHF
TGTGCCAGCAGGCTCTGGACATCTGGGTCACCCCTCCACTTT
>TRBD1|TRBJ1-2|TRBV12-3/TRBV12-4|many
CASSPGTGELSYTF
TGTGCCAGCAGCCCCGGGACAGGGGAACTGAGCTACACCTTC
>-|TRBJ1-2|TRBV11-2|-
CASSLEGIDYTF
TGTGCCAGCAGCTTAGAAGGGATTGATTACACCTTC
>-|TRBJ2-1|TRBV9|few
CASSVAPLDSTYNEQFF
TGTGCCAGCAGCGTAGCTCCCTTAGACTCTACCTACAATGAGCAGTTCTTC